The following is a TCR beta chain sequence with its context. Its antigen remains unknown. The data are from a study of cytomegalovirus exposure and HLA in healthy donors. Overall study results and limits: For most subjects, TCR beta sequences were reported to predict HLA-A and HLA-B alleles with accuracy. Apart from CMV serostatus, no immune exposure information was available. The dataset shows that most TCR sequences were rare, while some public TCRs occurred in many donors.

60 Vbeta and 13 Jbeta primers were used in PCR. Method: immunoSEQ multiplex PCR; TCRdb's copy keeps in-frame clones and lacks some. Of about 200,000 clones listed, around 79% were seen once; the top ten hold over 1.5%. The donors gave bone marrow, and they were healthy. Sequenced sample: PBMCs. The receptor's source is a male donor in good health and CMV-seronegative.

The CDR3 bases are TGTGCCAGCAGCCCCACGGGGAGGGTGCAGTACTTC. Protein sequence: CASSPTGRVQYF. The chain links TRBV14 to TRBJ2-7; TRBD2 matches at 7 bases. The CDR3 covers 12 residues. The V gene's germline CDR1 is SGHDN and CDR2 FVKESK. V shed 4 bases and J 9 bases; nucleotides not matched to a gene: 6.